This TCR beta chain was identified in a study of cytomegalovirus exposure and HLA in healthy donors. Whole-study results and caveats: With later analysis, a missense DCLRE1C variant became linked to TCR beta V- and J-gene trimming. There were some public TCRs occurring in many donors, but most TCR sequences were rare. Analyzed later, most CMV-associated TCR beta chains appeared HLA-restricted.

The PCR had 60 Vbeta and 13 Jbeta primers. TCRdb's table, derived via immunoSEQ multiplex PCR, lists solely in-frame clones and lacks some. This table has fewer than 70,000 clones, around 73% appearing once. Comments on this clone: What it recognizes is unknown.

Healthy bone marrow donors formed the donor group. Trimming removed 4 bases from V and 5 bases from J; junction bases left unmatched: 6. Germline loops: CDR1 MNHEY, CDR2 SVGAGI. This CDR3 has 15 residues. The J gene is TRBJ2-2, the V gene TRBV6-5; TRBD2 agrees at 8 bases. The sequencing sample was made of PBMCs. This clonotype originated in a man aged 50-59 years in good health and CMV-seronegative. In DNA, the CDR3 is TGTGCCAGCAGTTTCGGGACTAGGGGGACCGGGGAGCTGTTTTTT. It is translated as CASSFGTRGTGELFF.